This T cell receptor (beta chain) was captured in a study of blood T cell repertoires in COVID-19. Study-wide context: Both acute and convalescent COVID-19 samples were obtained from the United States, Italy and Spain. PBMCs, B-cell-depleted T cells, or T cells provided the cDNA or gDNA that made up the material.

Germline V lookup: CDR1 SGHNT, CDR2 YYREEE (reference sequence). The CDR3 sequence is 16 residues long. Trimming took 4 bases from V and 1 from J, leaving 17 bases between them. Under the authors' procedure: From reference gene primer amplification, estimates of nucleated cell counts were derived. Generated by immunoSEQ multiplex PCR, the TCRdb table keeps only in-frame clones and is missing some. That table furnishes V, J and clone size, whereas the DNA furnished D and trimming. Among 55,000 to 75,000 clones listed, around 86% were seen once. This receptor was obtained from a man aged 45 to 65 with active COVID-19. This chain links TRBV5-4 with TRBJ1-2; D perhaps matches TRBD1 (5 bases). The sample comprised peripheral blood. CDR3 protein: CASSPAQGGDNYGYTF. Here the CDR3 DNA reads TGTGCCAGCAGCCCGGCCCAGGGAGGGGATAACTATGGCTACACCTTC.